The text below deals with one T cell receptor (beta chain). This specimen comes from a study of blood T cell repertoires in COVID-19. Study-wide context: The origin of the acute and convalescent COVID-19 samples was the United States, Italy and Spain. Nucleic acid was either cDNA or gDNA, and it came from T cells, B-cell-depleted T cells, or PBMCs.

Seattle patients were enrolled during active infection and followed longitudinally. Source study methods: Estimates of nucleated cell counts were drawn from the amplification of reference gene primers. TCRdb's copy holds only in-frame clones and misses some; the assay was immunoSEQ multiplex PCR. D and trimming were read from the DNA, whereas the V and J calls and clone size are those reported in that table. This table holds hundreds of thousands of clones, approximately 91% found once. V gave up 10 bases and J gave up 6 bases, with 21 bases separating them. The CDR3 is 14 amino acids. Germline V lookup: CDR1 MNHEY, CDR2 SVGAGI.

V is TRBV6-5 and J is TRBJ1-1; the D gene is possibly TRBD1 (6 bases). The clonotype comes from a woman in her sixties or seventies with COVID-19, enrolled during active disease. The sequenced sample consisted of peripheral blood. In DNA form, the CDR3 reads TGTGCCACATACAGCCTAAACAGGGTCGCTGAAGCTTTCTTT. It encodes CATYSLNRVAEAFF.